This T cell receptor (beta chain) appears in the sequencing data of a study of cytomegalovirus exposure and HLA in healthy donors. Germline assignment: CDR1 SNHLY and CDR2 FYNNEI. With 5 bases removed from V and 1 base from J, the gap between germline ends came to 12 bases. The CDR3 has 15 residues. Comments on this clone: As yet, its antigen is unknown.

The PCR was carried out with 60 Vbeta primers and 13 Jbeta primers. Sequenced by immunoSEQ multiplex PCR; TCRdb stores in-frame clones only, minus some. The sample contains 200,000 to 250,000 clones, 70% to 90% of which appear only once. Study-level findings and limits: The study listed roughly 150 cytomegalovirus-associated TCR beta chains.

The V gene is TRBV2, the J gene TRBJ2-1, with D maybe TRBD2 (5 bases). Sequencing was carried out using PBMCs. The receptor's source is an older woman in good health and CMV-seropositive. CDR3 region: CASSPDRGSYNEQFF. CDR3 bases: TGTGCCAGCAGTCCCGACCGGGGATCCTACAATGAGCAGTTCTTC. The full variable domain, completed using reference TRBV2 and TRBJ2-1, is EPEVTQTPSHQVTQMGQEVILRCVPISNHLYFYWYRQILGQKVEFLVSFYNNEISEKSEIFDDQFSVERPDGSNFTLKIRSTKLEDSAMYFCASSPDRGSYNEQFFGPGTRLTVL.